The 6 T cell receptor beta chains reported below all come from one sample, sequenced in a study of control samples from healthy donors and cancer patients. Assay used: immunoSEQ multiplex PCR; TCRdb lists only in-frame clones, some missing. The repertoire consists of around 13,000 clones, with approximately 93% occurring once and the leading ten covering 27%. The sample taken for sequencing was PBMCs. The receptors were sampled from a man between 65 and 85 years old with head and neck cancer.

The chain is built from TRBV28 and TRBJ1-4; TRBD1 matches at 7 bases. CDR1 is MDHEN and CDR2 is SYDVKM in the germline V gene. J gave up 7 bases and V 4 bases, and 9 bases lay outside the gene matches. CDR3 length equals 15 residues. Here the CDR3 reads CASSYSGTEGEKLFF. As DNA, the CDR3 is TGTGCCAGCAGTTACTCCGGGACAGAGGGTGAAAAACTGTTTTTT. Full variable domain (rest looked up from reference TRBV28 and TRBJ1-4): DVKVTQSSRYLVKRTGEKVFLECVQDMDHENMFWYRQDPGLGLRLIYFSYDVKMKEKGDIPEGYSVSREKKERFSLILESASTNQTSMYLCASSYSGTEGEKLFFGSGTQLSVL.

The chain is built from TRBV5-1 and TRBJ1-6; TRBD1 matches 10 bases. Germline V gives CDR1 SGHRS, CDR2 YFSETQ. The CDR3 covers 15 residues. V lost 4 bases, J lost 6 bases, and 4 bases stayed unmatched. CDR3 nucleotides: TGCGCCAGCAGCACCCGGACAGGGGGTAATTCACCCCTCCACTTT. It specifies CASSTRTGGNSPLHF.

V is TRBV2 and J is TRBJ1-5, with unresolved D. Trimming cost V 2 bases and J 0 bases, with 8 bases left between them. The CDR3 totals 15 residues. Germline CDR1 reads SNHLY; CDR2 reads FYNNEI. CDR3 sequence reads: CASSERGLSNQPQHF. DNA of the CDR3: TGTGCCAGCAGTGAAAGAGGGCTTAGCAATCAGCCCCAGCATTTT.

The J gene is TRBJ2-1, the V gene TRBV18, with 13 nucleotides matching TRBD2. The germline V gene encodes CDR1 KGHSH and CDR2 LQKENI. The V gene end was trimmed by 6 bases and the J gene end by 9 bases; junction bases not matched to a gene: 8. The length of the CDR3 is 15 residues. The CDR3 bases are TGTGCCAGCTCCCGAGGACTAGCGGGGGACGGTGAGCAGTTCTTC. The encoded protein is CASSRGLAGDGEQFF.

The chain joins TRBV3-1 (or the pseudogene TRBV3-2) to TRBJ2-3; D gene unclear. Germline-derived CDR1 and CDR2 are LGHDT and YNNKEL (reference sequence). This CDR3 is 15 amino acids long. Trimming took 4 bases from V and 2 from J, leaving 13 bases between them. The DNA for the CDR3 is TGTGCCAGCAGCCCTACCGGGCGGCACACAGATACGCAGTATTTT. It is translated as CASSPTGRHTDTQYF.

This clone was seen a single time. This chain connects TRBV2 to TRBJ1-2, with TRBD1 matching over 7 bases. Germline trimming cut 6 bases from V and 2 bases from J; bases unmatched to any gene: 6. The germline V gene encodes CDR1 SNHLY and CDR2 FYNNEI. This CDR3 comprises 14 residues. The CDR3 loop reads CASSSLQGNYGYTF. CDR3 bases: TGTGCCAGCAGCTCCTTACAGGGGAACTATGGCTACACCTTC. The full variable domain, with the rest looked up from reference TRBV2 and TRBJ1-2, is EPEVTQTPSHQVTQMGQEVILRCVPISNHLYFYWYRQILGQKVEFLVSFYNNEISEKSEIFDDQFSVERPDGSNFTLKIRSTKLEDSAMYFCASSSLQGNYGYTFGSGTRLTVV.